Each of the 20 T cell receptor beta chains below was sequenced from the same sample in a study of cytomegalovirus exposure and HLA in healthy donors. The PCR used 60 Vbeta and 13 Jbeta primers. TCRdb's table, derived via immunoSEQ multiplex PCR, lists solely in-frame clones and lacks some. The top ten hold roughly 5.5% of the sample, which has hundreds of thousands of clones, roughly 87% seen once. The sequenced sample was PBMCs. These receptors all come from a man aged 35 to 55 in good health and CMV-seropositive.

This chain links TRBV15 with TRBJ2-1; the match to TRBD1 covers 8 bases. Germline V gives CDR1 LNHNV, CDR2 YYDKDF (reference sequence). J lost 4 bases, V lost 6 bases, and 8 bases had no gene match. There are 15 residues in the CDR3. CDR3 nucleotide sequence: TGTGCCACCAGACTTGGACAGGGAACATACAATGAGCAGTTCTTC. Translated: CATRLGQGTYNEQFF.

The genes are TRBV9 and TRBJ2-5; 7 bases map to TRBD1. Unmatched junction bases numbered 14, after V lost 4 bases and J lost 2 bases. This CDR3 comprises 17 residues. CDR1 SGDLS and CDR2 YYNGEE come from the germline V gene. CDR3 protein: CASSSLPTGPPQETQYF. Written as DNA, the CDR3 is TGTGCCAGCAGCTCGCTCCCGACAGGGCCCCCGCAAGAGACCCAGTACTTC.

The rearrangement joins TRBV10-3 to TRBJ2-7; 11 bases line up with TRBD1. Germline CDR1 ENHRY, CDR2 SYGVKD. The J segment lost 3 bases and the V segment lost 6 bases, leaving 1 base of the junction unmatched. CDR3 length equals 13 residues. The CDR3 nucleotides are TGTGCCATCAGGGGACAGGGGGACTACGAGCAGTACGTC. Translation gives CAIRGQGDYEQYV.

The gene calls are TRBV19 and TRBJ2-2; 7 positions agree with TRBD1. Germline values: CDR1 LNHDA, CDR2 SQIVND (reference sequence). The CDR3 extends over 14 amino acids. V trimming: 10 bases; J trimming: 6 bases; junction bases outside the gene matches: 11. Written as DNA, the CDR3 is TGTGCCACTTTATGGGGCAGGGGGTCCGGGGAGCTGTTTTTT. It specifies CATLWGRGSGELFF.

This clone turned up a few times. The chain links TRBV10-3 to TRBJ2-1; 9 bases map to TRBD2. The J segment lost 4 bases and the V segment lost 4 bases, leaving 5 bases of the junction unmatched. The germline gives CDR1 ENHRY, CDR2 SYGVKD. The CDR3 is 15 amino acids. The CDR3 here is CAISGASGTYNEQFF. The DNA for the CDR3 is TGTGCCATCAGTGGGGCTAGCGGGACTTACAATGAGCAGTTCTTC.

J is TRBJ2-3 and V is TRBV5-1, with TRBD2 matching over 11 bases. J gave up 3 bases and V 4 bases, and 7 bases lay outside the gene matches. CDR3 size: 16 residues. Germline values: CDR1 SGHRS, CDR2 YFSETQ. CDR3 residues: CASSVGTSGRTDTQYF. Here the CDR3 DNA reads TGCGCCAGCAGCGTCGGGACTAGCGGAAGAACAGATACGCAGTATTTT.

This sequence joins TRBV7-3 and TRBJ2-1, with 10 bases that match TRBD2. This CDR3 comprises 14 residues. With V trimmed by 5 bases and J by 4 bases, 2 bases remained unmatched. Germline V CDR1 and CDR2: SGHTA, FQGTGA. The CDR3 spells CASSRTSGYNEQFF. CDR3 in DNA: TGTGCCAGCAGCCGGACTAGCGGATACAATGAGCAGTTCTTC.

This CDR3 reads CASSSGGGGTEAFF. The CDR3, as DNA: TGTGCCAGTAGTTCGGGGGGGGGAGGTACTGAAGCTTTCTTT. This chain joins TRBV19 and TRBJ1-1; the D gene is possibly TRBD1 (5 bases). With 5 bases removed from V and 5 bases from J, the gap between germline ends came to 15 bases. The CDR3 is 14 residues long. Germline lookup yields CDR1 LNHDA and CDR2 SQIVND (reference sequence).

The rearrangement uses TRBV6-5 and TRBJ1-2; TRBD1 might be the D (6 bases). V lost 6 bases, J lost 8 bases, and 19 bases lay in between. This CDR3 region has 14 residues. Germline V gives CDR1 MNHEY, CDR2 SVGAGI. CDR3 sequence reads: CASRYNTGSRGYTF. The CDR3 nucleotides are TGTGCCAGCAGATATAACACAGGGTCTCGCGGCTACACCTTC.

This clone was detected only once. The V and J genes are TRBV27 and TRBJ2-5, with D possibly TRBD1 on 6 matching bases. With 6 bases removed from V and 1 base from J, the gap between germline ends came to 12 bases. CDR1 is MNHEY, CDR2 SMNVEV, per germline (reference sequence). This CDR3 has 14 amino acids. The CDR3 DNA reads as TGTGCCAGCAGCTCCCTGGACAGCCAAGAGACCCAGTACTTC. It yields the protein CASSSLDSQETQYF.

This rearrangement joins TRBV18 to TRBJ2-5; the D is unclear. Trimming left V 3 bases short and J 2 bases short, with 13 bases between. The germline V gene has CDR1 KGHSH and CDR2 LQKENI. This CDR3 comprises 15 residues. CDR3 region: CASSPLRQAQETQYF. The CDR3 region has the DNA TGTGCCAGCTCACCCCTCCGGCAGGCTCAAGAGACCCAGTACTTC.

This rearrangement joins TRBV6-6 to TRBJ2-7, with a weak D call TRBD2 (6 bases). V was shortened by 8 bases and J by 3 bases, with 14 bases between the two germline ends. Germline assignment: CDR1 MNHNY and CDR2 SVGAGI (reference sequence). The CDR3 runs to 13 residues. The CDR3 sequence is CASASSDYYEQYV. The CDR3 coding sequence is TGTGCCAGCGCCTCTAGCGACTACTACGAGCAGTACGTC.

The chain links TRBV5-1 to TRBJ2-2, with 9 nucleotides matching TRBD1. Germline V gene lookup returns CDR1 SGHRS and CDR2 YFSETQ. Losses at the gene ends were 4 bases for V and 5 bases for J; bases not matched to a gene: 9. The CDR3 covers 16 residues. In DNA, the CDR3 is TGCGCCAGCAGCGGACCCGGGACAGGGATGACCGGGGAGCTGTTTTTT. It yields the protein CASSGPGTGMTGELFF.

The CDR3 bases are TGTGCCTGGAGTGTCGGGGGAGGGTACGACGAGCAGTACTTC. It encodes CAWSVGGGYDEQYF. The chain uses TRBV30 and TRBJ2-5, with 7 bases identical to TRBD2. Matching the DNA end better, TRBJ2-7 makes the J call doubtful. Germline lookup yields CDR1 GTSNPN and CDR2 SVGIG (reference sequence). This CDR3 region has 14 residues.

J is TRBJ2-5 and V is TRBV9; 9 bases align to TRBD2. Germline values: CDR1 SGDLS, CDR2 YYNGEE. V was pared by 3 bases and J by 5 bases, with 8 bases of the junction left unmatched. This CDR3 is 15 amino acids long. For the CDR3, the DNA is TGTGCCAGCAGCGCCGGTAGCGGGAGACTGGAGACCCAGTACTTC. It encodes CASSAGSGRLETQYF.

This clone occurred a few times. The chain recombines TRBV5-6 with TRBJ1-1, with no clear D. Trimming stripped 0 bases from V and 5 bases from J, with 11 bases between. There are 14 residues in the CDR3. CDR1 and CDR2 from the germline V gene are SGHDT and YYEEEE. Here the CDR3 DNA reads TGTGCCAGCAGCTTGGGGGGTAGGGAGACTGAAGCTTTCTTT. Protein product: CASSLGGRETEAFF.

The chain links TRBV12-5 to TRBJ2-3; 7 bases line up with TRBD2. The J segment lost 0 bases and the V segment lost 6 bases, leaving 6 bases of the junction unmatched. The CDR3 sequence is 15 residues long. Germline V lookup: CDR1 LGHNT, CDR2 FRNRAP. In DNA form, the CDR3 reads TGTGCTAGTGGCCACGGGGGGAGTAGCACAGATACGCAGTATTTT. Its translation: CASGHGGSSTDTQYF.

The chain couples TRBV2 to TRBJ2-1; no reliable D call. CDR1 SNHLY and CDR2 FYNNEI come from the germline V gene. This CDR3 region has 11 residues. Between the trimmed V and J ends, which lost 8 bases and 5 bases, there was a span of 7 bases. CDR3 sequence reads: CASVLNNEQFF. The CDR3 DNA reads TGTGCCAGCGTTTTAAACAATGAGCAGTTCTTC. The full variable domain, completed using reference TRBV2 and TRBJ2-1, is EPEVTQTPSHQVTQMGQEVILRCVPISNHLYFYWYRQILGQKVEFLVSFYNNEISEKSEIFDDQFSVERPDGSNFTLKIRSTKLEDSAMYFCASVLNNEQFFGPGTRLTVL.

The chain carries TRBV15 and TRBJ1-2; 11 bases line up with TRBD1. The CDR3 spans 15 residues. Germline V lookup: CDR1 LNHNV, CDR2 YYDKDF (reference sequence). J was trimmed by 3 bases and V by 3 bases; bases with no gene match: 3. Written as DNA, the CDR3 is TGTGCCACCAGCAGGACGGGACAGGGGGACTATGGCTACACCTTC. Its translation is CATSRTGQGDYGYTF. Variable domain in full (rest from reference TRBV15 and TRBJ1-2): DAMVIQNPRYQVTQFGKPVTLSCSQTLNHNVMYWYQQKSSQAPKLLFHYYDKDFNNEADTPDNFQSRRPNTSFCFLDIRSPGLGDTAMYLCATSRTGQGDYGYTFGSGTRLTVV.

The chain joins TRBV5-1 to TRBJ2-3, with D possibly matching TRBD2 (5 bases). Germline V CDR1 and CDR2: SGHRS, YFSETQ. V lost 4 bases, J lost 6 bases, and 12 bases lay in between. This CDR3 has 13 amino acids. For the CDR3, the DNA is TGCGCCAGCAGCCCCTGGGAGTTGGATACGCAGTATTTT. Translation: CASSPWELDTQYF.